One sample yielded the 17 T cell receptor beta chains listed below, sequenced in a study of blood T cell repertoires in COVID-19. The protocol was immunoSEQ multiplex PCR, while the TCRdb copy is restricted to in-frame clones and leaves out a portion. The sample has around 57,000 clones, 65% to 80% seen once. The sequencing input was peripheral blood. Receptors originate from a woman aged 70-85 years with acute or convalescent COVID-19.

The V and J genes are TRBV7-8 and TRBJ1-1, with D possibly TRBD1 on 6 matching bases. V lost 2 bases to trimming and J lost 1 base, with 11 bases between them. In germline, CDR1 is SGHVS, CDR2 FQNEAQ. The CDR3 is 15 amino acids. CDR3 sequence: CASSLTGRENTEAFF. CDR3 nucleotide sequence: TGTGCCAGCAGCTTAACAGGGAGGGAGAACACTGAAGCTTTCTTT. The full variable domain, its missing parts supplied by reference TRBV7-8 and TRBJ1-1, is GAGVSQSPRYKVAKRGQDVALRCDPISGHVSLFWYQQALGQGPEFLTYFQNEAQLDKSGLPSDRFFAERPEGSVSTLKIQRTQQEDSAVYLCASSLTGRENTEAFFGQGTRLTVV.

This chain joins TRBV28 and TRBJ2-5; 12 bases align to TRBD2. After removal of 3 bases from V and 7 bases from J, the junction contained 12 bases not matched to a gene. The CDR3 covers 17 residues. Germline loops: CDR1 MDHEN, CDR2 SYDVKM. The CDR3 loop is CASSFRVGLAGRGTQYF. The CDR3 DNA reads TGTGCCAGCAGTTTCCGGGTAGGACTAGCGGGAAGGGGGACCCAGTACTTC. The whole variable domain, remainder taken from reference TRBV28 and TRBJ2-5, is DVKVTQSSRYLVKRTGEKVFLECVQDMDHENMFWYRQDPGLGLRLIYFSYDVKMKEKGDIPEGYSVSREKKERFSLILESASTNQTSMYLCASSFRVGLAGRGTQYFGPGTRLLVL.

This clone came up a few times. The rearrangement links TRBV2 to TRBJ1-1; the D is unclear. Trimming took off 2 bases at V and 0 bases at J, with 4 bases between the two ends. The CDR3 has 13 amino acids. The V gene's germline CDR1 is SNHLY and CDR2 FYNNEI. The CDR3 is CASSEPMNTEAFF. CDR3 sequence (DNA): TGTGCCAGCAGTGAACCCATGAACACTGAAGCTTTCTTT. Full variable domain (outside the CDR3, taken from reference TRBV2 and TRBJ1-1): EPEVTQTPSHQVTQMGQEVILRCVPISNHLYFYWYRQILGQKVEFLVSFYNNEISEKSEIFDDQFSVERPDGSNFTLKIRSTKLEDSAMYFCASSEPMNTEAFFGQGTRLTVV.

The J gene is TRBJ1-6, the V gene TRBV10-3; D unresolved. Germline loops: CDR1 ENHRY, CDR2 SYGVKD. V lost 0 bases to trimming and J lost 9 bases, with 15 bases between them. The CDR3 length is 16 residues. CDR3 sequence (DNA): TGTGCCATCAGTGAGTCCGAGGGTGGCGACGGTTCACCCCTCCACTTT. It translates to CAISESEGGDGSPLHF.

CDR3 in amino acids: CASSYSSDNEQFF. The CDR3, as DNA: TGTGCCAGCAGTTACTCTTCCGACAATGAGCAGTTCTTC. The genes are TRBV6-6 and TRBJ2-1; D uncertain. CDR1 and CDR2 (germline): MNHNY, SVGAGI (reference sequence). The CDR3 runs to 13 residues. V dropped 0 bases and J dropped 5 bases, with 5 bases sitting between them.

This sequence joins TRBV28 and TRBJ2-1, with 8 positions matching TRBD2. The CDR3 runs to 15 residues. The V and J ends lost 5 bases and 0 bases, in that order; junction bases with no gene match: 3. Germline V lookup: CDR1 MDHEN, CDR2 SYDVKM. The DNA of the CDR3 is TGTGCCAGCAGTCTCGGGGGGGACTCCTACAATGAGCAGTTCTTC. As protein: CASSLGGDSYNEQFF.

This rearrangement joins TRBV5-1 to TRBJ1-1; D remains ambiguous. CDR3 length equals 14 residues. Per germline, CDR1 SGHRS and CDR2 YFSETQ. Between the trimmed V and J ends, which lost 7 bases and 4 bases, there was a span of 17 bases. The CDR3 DNA sequence: TGCGCCAGCTACGAACGGGGAGGAGGCACTGAAGCTTTCTTT. Protein sequence: CASYERGGGTEAFF.

Regarding this clone: Other nucleotide sequences in the sample specify the same CDR3. The rearrangement joins TRBV3-1 (or the pseudogene TRBV3-2) to TRBJ1-5, with D unresolved. The V and J ends lost 1 base and 4 bases respectively, with 5 bases between them. The germline gives CDR1 LGHDT, CDR2 YNNKEL (reference sequence). The CDR3 is 13 residues long. CDR3 region: CASSQALNQPQHF. In DNA, the CDR3 is TGTGCCAGCAGCCAAGCCCTAAATCAGCCCCAGCATTTT.

The chain employs TRBV9 and TRBJ2-3, with D possibly being TRBD2 (5 bases). V was pared by 0 bases and J by 3 bases, with 11 bases between. The CDR3 is 15 residues long. The germline V gene encodes CDR1 SGDLS and CDR2 YYNGEE. The DNA of the CDR3 is TGTGCCAGCAGCGTAGAGGGAGACCGAACAGATACGCAGTATTTT. As protein: CASSVEGDRTDTQYF.

The rearrangement joins TRBV19 to TRBJ1-1; D possibly corresponds to TRBD1 (5 bases). This CDR3 contains 13 residues. CDR1 is LNHDA and CDR2 is SQIVND in the germline V gene (reference sequence). The ends were cut back, 6 bases at V and 4 bases at J, with 12 bases in the middle. The CDR3 nucleotides are TGTGCCAGTAGGGTGGGGGGGACCACTGAAGCTTTCTTT. Protein: CASRVGGTTEAFF.

The chain recombines TRBV2 with TRBJ1-2, with D perhaps matching TRBD1 (6 bases). Germline assignment: CDR1 SNHLY and CDR2 FYNNEI. V was pared by 0 bases and J by 4 bases, with 15 bases between. The CDR3 runs to 16 residues. Written as DNA, the CDR3 is TGTGCCAGCAGTGAAGCGCTTCGGGGGGCAAGCTATGGCTACACCTTC. It codes for CASSEALRGASYGYTF.

This chain joins TRBV4-1 and TRBJ1-2; tentatively, D is TRBD1 (5 bases). Germline-derived CDR1 and CDR2 are MGHRA and YSYEKL. V shed 1 base and J shed 0 bases, with 15 bases lying between them. This CDR3 is built from 17 residues. This CDR3 reads CASSQGGVDLSNYGYTF. CDR3 nucleotide sequence: TGCGCCAGCAGCCAAGGGGGGGTCGACCTATCTAACTATGGCTACACCTTC.

This chain joins TRBV7-4 and TRBJ2-7; tentatively, D is TRBD1 (6 bases). This CDR3 spans 14 amino acids. Germline V gene lookup returns CDR1 SGHVT and CDR2 SQSDAQ. Trimming left V 10 bases short and J 2 bases short, with 18 bases between. The CDR3 coding sequence is TGTGCCACCGACTTAGGGGGAACCCCCTACGAGCAGTACTTC. Translation: CATDLGGTPYEQYF.

The V gene is TRBV6-1, the J gene TRBJ2-7; D not certain. V was trimmed by 2 bases and J by 3 bases, leaving 5 bases between them. The germline V gene encodes CDR1 MNHNS and CDR2 SASEGT. CDR3 size: 12 residues. The CDR3 region is CASSERGYEQYF. Here the CDR3 DNA reads TGTGCCAGCAGTGAAAGAGGCTACGAGCAGTACTTC.

The chain recombines TRBV10-3 with TRBJ2-1; 9 positions match TRBD2. J gave up 10 bases and V 2 bases, and 6 bases lay outside the gene matches. Germline V gene lookup returns CDR1 ENHRY and CDR2 SYGVKD. The CDR3 consists of 14 residues. The CDR3, as DNA: TGTGCCATCAGTGAGACGGCGGGGGGGCTCGAGCAGTTCTTC. Its translation: CAISETAGGLEQFF.

Only a few counts were recorded for this clone. This chain connects TRBV10-1 to TRBJ2-1, with 8 bases matching TRBD2. The V gene end was trimmed by 4 bases and the J gene end by 7 bases; junction bases not matched to a gene: 6. The V gene's germline CDR1 is WNHNN and CDR2 SYGVQD (reference sequence). There are 14 residues in the CDR3. CDR3 nucleotides: TGCGCCAGCAGTGCAGGCGGGGGGAAAAATGAGCAGTTCTTC. This codes for CASSAGGGKNEQFF.

The rearrangement uses TRBV5-6 and TRBJ1-5; TRBD1 matches 7 bases. Per germline, CDR1 SGHDT and CDR2 YYEEEE. The CDR3 sequence is 14 residues long. Trimming at V came to 4 bases and at J to 7 bases, leaving 8 bases not matched to a gene. CDR3 residues: CASSLRQGKQPQHF. The CDR3 DNA reads TGTGCCAGCAGCCTGCGACAGGGTAAGCAGCCCCAGCATTTT.